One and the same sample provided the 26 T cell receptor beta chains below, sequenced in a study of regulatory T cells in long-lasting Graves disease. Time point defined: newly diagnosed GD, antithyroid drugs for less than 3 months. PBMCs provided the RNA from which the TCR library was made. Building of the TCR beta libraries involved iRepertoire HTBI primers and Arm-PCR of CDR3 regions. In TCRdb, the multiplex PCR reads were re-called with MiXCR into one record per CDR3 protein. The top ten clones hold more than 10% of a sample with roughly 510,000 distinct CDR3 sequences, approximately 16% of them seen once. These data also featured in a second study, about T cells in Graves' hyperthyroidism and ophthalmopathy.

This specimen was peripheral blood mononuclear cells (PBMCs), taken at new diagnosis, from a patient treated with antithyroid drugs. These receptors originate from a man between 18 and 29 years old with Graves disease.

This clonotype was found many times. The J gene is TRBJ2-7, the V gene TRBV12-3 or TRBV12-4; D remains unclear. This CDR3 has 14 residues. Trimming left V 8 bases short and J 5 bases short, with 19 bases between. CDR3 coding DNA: TGTGCCAGCGGATTGGACCAGAGGAGTAACGAGCAGTACTTC. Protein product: CASGLDQRSNEQYF.

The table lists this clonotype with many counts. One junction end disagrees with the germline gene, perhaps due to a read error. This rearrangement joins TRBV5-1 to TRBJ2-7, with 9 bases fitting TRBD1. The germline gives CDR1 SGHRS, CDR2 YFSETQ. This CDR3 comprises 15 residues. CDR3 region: CASSLGTGTTYEQYF. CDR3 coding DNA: TGTGCCAGCAGTTTAGGGACAGGGACTACCTACGAGCAGTACTTC.

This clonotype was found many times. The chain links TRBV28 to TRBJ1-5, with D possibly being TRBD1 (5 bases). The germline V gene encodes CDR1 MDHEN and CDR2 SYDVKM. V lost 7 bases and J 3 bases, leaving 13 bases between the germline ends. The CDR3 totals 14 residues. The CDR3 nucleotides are TGTGCCAGCATTCCAGACAGCTACAATCAGCCCCAGCATTTT. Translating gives CASIPDSYNQPQHF.

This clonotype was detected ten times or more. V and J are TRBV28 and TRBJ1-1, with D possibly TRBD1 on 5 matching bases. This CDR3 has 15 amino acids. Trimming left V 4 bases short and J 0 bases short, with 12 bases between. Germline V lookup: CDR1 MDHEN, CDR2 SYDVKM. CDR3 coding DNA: TGTGCCAGCAGTTCTTCCGGGGCCATGAACACTGAAGCTTTCTTT. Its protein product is CASSSSGAMNTEAFF.

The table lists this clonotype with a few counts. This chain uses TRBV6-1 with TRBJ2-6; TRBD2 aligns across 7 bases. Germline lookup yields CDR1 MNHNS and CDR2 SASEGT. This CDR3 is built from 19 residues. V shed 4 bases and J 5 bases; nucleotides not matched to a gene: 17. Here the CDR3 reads CASSGRLAVHRGWANVLTF. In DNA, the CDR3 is TGTGCCAGCAGTGGCCGCCTAGCGGTCCACCGGGGCTGGGCCAACGTCCTGACTTTC.

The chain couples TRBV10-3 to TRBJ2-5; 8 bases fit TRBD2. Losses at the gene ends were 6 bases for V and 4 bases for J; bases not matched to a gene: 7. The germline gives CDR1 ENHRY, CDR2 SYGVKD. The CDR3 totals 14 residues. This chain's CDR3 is CAISGLALGETQYF. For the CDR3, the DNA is TGTGCCATCAGCGGACTAGCATTAGGAGAGACCCAGTACTTC.

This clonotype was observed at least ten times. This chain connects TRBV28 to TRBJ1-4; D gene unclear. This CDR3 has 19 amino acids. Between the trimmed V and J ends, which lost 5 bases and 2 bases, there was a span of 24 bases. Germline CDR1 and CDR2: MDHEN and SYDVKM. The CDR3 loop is CASSPPRRRVPRTNEKLFF. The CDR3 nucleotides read TGTGCCAGCAGTCCCCCGCGGCGGCGAGTCCCTCGGACTAATGAAAAACTGTTTTTT. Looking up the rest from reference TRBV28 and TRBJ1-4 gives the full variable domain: DVKVTQSSRYLVKRTGEKVFLECVQDMDHENMFWYRQDPGLGLRLIYFSYDVKMKEKGDIPEGYSVSREKKERFSLILESASTNQTSMYLCASSPPRRRVPRTNEKLFFGSGTQLSVL.

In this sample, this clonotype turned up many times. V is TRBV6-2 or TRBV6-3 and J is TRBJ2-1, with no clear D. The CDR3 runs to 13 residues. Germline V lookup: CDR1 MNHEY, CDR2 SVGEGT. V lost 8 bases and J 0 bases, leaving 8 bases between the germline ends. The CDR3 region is CASGVSSYNEQFF. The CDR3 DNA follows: TGTGCCAGCGGGGTGTCCTCCTACAATGAGCAGTTCTTC.

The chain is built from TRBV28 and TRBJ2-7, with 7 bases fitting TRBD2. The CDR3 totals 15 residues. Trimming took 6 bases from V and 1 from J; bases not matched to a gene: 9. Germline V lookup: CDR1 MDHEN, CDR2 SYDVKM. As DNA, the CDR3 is TGTGCCAGCAGCCCTAGCGGTGATCCTTCCTACGAGCAGTACTTC. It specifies CASSPSGDPSYEQYF.

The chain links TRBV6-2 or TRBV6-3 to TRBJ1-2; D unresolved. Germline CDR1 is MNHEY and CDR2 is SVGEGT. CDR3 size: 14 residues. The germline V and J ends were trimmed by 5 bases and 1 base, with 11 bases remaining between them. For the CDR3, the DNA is TGTGCCAGCAGTGTTTCAGGCGGTAACTATGGCTACACCTTC. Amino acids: CASSVSGGNYGYTF.

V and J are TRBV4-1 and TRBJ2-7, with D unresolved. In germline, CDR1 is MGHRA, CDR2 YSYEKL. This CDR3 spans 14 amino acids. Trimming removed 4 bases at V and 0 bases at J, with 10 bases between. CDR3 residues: CASSLASSSYEQYF. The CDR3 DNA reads TGCGCCAGCAGCCTGGCCTCTTCCTCCTACGAGCAGTACTTC.

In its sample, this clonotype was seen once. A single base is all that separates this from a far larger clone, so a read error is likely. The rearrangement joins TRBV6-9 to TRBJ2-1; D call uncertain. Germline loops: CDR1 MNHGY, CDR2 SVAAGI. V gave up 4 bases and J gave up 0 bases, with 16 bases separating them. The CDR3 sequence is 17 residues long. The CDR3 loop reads CASSLDHKGNSYNEQFF. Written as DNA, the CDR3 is TGTGCCAGCAGTTTGGATCACAAGGGCAACTCCTACAATGAGCAGTTCTTC.

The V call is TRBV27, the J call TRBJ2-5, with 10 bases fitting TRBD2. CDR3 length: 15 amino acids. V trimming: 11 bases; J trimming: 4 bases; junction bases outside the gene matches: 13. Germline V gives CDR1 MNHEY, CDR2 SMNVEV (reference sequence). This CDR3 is CAGKISGRWGETQYF. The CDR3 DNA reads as TGTGCCGGCAAAATTAGCGGGAGGTGGGGAGAGACCCAGTACTTC.

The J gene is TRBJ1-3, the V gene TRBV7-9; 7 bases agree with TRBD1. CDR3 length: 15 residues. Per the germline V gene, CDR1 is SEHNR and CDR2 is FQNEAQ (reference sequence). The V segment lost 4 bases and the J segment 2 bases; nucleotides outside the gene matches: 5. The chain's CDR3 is CASSSTGRPGNTIYF. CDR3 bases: TGTGCCAGCAGCTCGACAGGGAGGCCTGGAAACACCATATATTTT.

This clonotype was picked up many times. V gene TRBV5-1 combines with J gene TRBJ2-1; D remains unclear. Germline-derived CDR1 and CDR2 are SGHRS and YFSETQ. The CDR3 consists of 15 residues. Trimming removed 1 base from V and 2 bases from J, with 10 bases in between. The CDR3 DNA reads TGCGCCAGCAGCTTGAGCGCGGTTGCCTACAATGAGCAGTTCTTC. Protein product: CASSLSAVAYNEQFF.

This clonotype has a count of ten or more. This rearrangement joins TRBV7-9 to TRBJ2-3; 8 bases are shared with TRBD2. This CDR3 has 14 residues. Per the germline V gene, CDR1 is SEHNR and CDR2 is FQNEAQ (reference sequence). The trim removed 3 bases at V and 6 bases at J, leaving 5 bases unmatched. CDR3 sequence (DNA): TGTGCCAGCAGCTTTGATAGCGGGGTGGATACGCAGTATTTT. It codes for CASSFDSGVDTQYF.

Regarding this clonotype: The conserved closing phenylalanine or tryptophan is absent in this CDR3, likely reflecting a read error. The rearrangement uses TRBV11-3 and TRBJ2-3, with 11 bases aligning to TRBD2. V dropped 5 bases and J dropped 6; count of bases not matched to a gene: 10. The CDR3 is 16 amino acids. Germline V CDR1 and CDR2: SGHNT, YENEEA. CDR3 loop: CASSTGTSGSTDTQYS. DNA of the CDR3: TGTGCCAGCAGCACTGGAACTAGCGGGAGTACTGATACGCAGTATTCT.

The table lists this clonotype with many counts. This CDR3 reads CASTYPGVSTEAFF. The DNA for the CDR3 is TGTGCCAGCACCTACCCAGGGGTGAGCACTGAAGCTTTCTTT. V and J are TRBV6-1 and TRBJ1-1; the D gene is possibly TRBD1 (6 bases). Trimming removed 7 bases at V and 4 bases at J, with 16 bases between. Germline V gene lookup returns CDR1 MNHNS and CDR2 SASEGT. The CDR3 consists of 14 residues.

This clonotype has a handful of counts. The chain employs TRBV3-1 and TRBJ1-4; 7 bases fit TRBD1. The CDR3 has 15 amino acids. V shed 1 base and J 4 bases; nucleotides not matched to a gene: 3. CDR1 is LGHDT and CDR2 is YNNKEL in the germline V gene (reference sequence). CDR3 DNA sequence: TGTGCCAGCAGCCAAGTTGGGACAGATAATGAAAAACTGTTTTTT. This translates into CASSQVGTDNEKLFF.

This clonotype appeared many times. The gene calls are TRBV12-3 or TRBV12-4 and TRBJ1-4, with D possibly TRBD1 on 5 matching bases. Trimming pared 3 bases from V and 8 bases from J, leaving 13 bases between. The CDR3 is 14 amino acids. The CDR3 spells CASSLGPGGEKLFF. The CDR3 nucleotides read TGTGCCAGCAGTTTGGGGCCCGGAGGCGAAAAACTGTTTTTT.

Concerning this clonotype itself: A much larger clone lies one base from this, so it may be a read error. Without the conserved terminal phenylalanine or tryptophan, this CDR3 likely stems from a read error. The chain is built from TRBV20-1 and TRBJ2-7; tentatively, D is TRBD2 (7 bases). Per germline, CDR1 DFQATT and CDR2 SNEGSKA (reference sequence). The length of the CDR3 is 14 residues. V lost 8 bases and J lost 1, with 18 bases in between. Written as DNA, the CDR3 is TGCAGTTCCCCGGGTCGGGGGGCATCCTACGAGCAGTACCTC. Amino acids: CSSPGRGASYEQYL.

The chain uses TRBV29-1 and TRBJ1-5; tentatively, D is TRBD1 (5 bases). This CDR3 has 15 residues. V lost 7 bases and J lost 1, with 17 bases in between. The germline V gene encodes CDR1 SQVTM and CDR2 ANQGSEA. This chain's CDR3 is CSAAAGGGSNQPQHF. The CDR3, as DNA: TGCAGCGCCGCCGCGGGGGGGGGAAGCAATCAGCCCCAGCATTTT.

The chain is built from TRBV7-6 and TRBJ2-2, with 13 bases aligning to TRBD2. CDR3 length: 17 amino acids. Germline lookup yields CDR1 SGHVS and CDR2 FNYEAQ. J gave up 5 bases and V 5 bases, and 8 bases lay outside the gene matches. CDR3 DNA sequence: TGTGCCAGCAGCCTAGGACTAGCGGGAGTAAAGACCGGGGAGCTGTTTTTT. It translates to CASSLGLAGVKTGELFF.

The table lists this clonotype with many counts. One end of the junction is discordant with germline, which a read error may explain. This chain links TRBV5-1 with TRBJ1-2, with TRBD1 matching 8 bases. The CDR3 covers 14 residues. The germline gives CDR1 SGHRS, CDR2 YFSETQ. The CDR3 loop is CASSRQGTNYGYTF. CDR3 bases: TGTGCCAGCAGCAGACAGGGGACAAACTATGGCTACACCTTC.

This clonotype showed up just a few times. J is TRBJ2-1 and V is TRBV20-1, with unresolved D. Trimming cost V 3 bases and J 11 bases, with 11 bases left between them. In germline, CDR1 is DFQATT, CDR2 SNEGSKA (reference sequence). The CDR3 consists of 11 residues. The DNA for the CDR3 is TGCAGTGCTAGCTGGTATCCTCAGCAGTTCTTC. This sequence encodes CSASWYPQQFF.

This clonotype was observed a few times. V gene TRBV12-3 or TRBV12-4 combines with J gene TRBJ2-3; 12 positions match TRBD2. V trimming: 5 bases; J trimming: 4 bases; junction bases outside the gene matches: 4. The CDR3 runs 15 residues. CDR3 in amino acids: CASSRLAGVPDTQYF. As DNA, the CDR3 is TGTGCCAGCAGTCGACTAGCGGGAGTACCAGATACGCAGTATTTT.